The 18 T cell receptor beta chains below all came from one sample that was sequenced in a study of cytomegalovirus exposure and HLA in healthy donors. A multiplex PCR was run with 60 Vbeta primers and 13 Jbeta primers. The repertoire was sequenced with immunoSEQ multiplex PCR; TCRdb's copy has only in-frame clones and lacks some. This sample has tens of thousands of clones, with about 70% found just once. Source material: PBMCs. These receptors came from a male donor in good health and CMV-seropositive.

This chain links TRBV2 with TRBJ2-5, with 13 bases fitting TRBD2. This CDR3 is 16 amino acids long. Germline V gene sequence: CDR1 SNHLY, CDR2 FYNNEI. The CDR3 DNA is TGTGCTAACAAGCCCGGACTAGCGGGGGCGGGGGAGACCCAGTACTTC. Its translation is CANKPGLAGAGETQYF.

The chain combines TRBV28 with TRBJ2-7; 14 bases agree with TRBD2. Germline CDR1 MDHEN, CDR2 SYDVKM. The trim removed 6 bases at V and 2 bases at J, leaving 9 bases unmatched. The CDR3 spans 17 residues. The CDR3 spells CASRGGLAGATTYEQYF. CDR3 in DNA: TGTGCCAGCAGGGGGGGACTAGCGGGGGCCACTACCTACGAGCAGTACTTC.

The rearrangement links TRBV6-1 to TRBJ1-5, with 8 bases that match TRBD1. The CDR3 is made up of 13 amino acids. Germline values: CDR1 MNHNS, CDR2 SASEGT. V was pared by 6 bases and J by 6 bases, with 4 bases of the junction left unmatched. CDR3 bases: TGTGCCAGCAGGGTGGACAGGGCTCAGCCCCAGCATTTT. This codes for CASRVDRAQPQHF.

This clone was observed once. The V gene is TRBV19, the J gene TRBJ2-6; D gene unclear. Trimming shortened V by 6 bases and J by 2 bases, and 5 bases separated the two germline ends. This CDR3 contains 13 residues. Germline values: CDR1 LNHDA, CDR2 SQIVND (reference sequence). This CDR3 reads CASREAGANVLTF. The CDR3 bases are TGTGCCAGTAGAGAGGCTGGGGCCAACGTCCTGACTTTC.

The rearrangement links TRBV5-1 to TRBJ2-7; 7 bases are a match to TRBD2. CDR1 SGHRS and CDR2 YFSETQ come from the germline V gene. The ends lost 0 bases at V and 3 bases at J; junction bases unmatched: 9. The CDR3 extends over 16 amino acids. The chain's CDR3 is CASSLGGGGIGYEQYF. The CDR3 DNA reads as TGCGCCAGCAGCTTGGGCGGGGGAGGGATTGGCTACGAGCAGTACTTC. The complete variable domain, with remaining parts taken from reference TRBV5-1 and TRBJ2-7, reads KAGVTQTPRYLIKTRGQQVTLSCSPISGHRSVSWYQQTPGQGLQFLFEYFSETQRNKGNFPGRFSGRQFSNSRSEMNVSTLELGDSALYLCASSLGGGGIGYEQYFGPGTRLTVT.

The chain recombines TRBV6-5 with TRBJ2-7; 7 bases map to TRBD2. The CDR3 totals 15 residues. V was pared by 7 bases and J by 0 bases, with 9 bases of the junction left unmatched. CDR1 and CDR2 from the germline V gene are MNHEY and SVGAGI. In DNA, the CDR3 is TGTGCCAGCAATCCCAGCGGGGCCATCTCCTACGAGCAGTACTTC. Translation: CASNPSGAISYEQYF.

In DNA, the CDR3 is TGTGCCAGCAGCAAAGAAATGAGGTTGGCAGGGTTGAATCAGCCCCAGCATTTT. It is translated as CASSKEMRLAGLNQPQHF. This chain uses TRBV21-1 with TRBJ1-5; the table assigns TRBD1, which was not confirmed against the DNA. TRBV21-1 corresponds to a pseudogene. The CDR3 runs 18 residues.

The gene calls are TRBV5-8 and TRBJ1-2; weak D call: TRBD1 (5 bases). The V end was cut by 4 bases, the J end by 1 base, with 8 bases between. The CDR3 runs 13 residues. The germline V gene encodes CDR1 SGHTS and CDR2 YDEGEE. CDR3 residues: CASSETVNYGYTF. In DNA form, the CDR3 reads TGTGCCAGCAGCGAGACAGTTAACTATGGCTACACCTTC.

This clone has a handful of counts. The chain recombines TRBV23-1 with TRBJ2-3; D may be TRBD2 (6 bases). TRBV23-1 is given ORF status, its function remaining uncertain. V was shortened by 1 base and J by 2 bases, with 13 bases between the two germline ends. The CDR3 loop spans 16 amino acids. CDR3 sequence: CASSQLRGVNTDTQYF. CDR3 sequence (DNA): TGCGCCAGCAGTCAATTGCGCGGGGTGAACACAGATACGCAGTATTTT.

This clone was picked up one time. The CDR3 protein is CASSFSGTGHYEQYF. As DNA, the CDR3 is TGTGCCAGCAGTTTTTCCGGGACAGGGCACTACGAGCAGTACTTC. This chain joins TRBV27 and TRBJ2-7; TRBD1 matches at 9 bases. V lost 3 bases to trimming and J lost 3 bases; unmatched junction nucleotides: 6. This CDR3 has 15 residues. In germline, CDR1 is MNHEY, CDR2 SMNVEV (reference sequence).

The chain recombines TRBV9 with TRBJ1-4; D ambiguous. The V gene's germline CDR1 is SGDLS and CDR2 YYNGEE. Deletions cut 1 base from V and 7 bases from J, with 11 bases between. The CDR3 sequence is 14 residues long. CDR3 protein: CASSVSGSGEKLFF. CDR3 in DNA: TGTGCCAGCAGCGTATCGGGGTCTGGTGAAAAACTGTTTTTT.

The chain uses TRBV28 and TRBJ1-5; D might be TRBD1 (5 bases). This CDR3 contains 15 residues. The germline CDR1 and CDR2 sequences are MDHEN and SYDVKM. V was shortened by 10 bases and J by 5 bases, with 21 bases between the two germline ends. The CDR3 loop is CAIQAGQSVYQPQHF. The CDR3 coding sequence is TGTGCCATCCAAGCCGGACAATCGGTTTATCAGCCCCAGCATTTT.

This CDR3 is CASSLDPRPGEQYF. Written as DNA, the CDR3 is TGTGCCAGCAGCTTAGATCCACGACCGGGGGAGCAGTACTTC. The V call is TRBV11-2, the J call TRBJ2-7, with D perhaps matching TRBD2 (5 bases). The V and J ends lost 0 bases and 7 bases respectively, with 13 bases between them. The CDR3 contains 14 residues. Germline V gene sequence: CDR1 SGHAT, CDR2 FQNNGV. The full variable domain, with the rest looked up from reference TRBV11-2 and TRBJ2-7, is EAGVAQSPRYKIIEKRQSVAFWCNPISGHATLYWYQQILGQGPKLLIQFQNNGVVDDSQLPKDRFSAERLKGVDSTLKIQPAKLEDSAVYLCASSLDPRPGEQYFGPGTRLTVT.

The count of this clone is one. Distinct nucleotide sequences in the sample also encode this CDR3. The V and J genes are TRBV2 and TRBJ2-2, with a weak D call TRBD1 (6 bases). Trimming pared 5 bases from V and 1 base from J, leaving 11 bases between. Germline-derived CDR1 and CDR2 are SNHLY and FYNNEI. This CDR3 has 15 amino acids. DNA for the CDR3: TGTGCCAGCAGTCCCGGGACACTGAACACCGGGGAGCTGTTTTTT. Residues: CASSPGTLNTGELFF.

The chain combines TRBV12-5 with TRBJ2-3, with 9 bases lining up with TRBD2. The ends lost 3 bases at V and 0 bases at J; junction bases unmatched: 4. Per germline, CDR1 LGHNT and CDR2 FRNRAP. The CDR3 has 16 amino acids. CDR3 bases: TGTGCTAGTGGTTTCCTAGCGGGAAGTAGCACAGATACGCAGTATTTT. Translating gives CASGFLAGSSTDTQYF.

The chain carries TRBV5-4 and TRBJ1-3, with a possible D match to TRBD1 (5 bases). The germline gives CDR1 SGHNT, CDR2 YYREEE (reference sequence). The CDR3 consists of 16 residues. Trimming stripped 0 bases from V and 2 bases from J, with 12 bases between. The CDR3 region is CASSLAGDLAGNTIYF. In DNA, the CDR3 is TGTGCCAGCAGCTTGGCGGGGGACCTTGCTGGAAACACCATATATTTT.

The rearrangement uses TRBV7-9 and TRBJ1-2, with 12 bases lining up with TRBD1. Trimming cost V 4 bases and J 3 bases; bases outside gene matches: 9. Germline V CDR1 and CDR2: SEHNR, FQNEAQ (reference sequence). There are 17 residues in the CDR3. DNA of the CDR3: TGTGCCAGCAGCTCCGGGACAGGGGGCCTTGTTGACTATGGCTACACCTTC. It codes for CASSSGTGGLVDYGYTF.

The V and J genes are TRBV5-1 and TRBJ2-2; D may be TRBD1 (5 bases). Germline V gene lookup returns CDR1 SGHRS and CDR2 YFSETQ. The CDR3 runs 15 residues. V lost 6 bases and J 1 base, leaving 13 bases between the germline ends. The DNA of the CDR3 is TGCGCCAGCACCACTCAGGGTGGGAACACCGGGGAGCTGTTTTTT. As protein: CASTTQGGNTGELFF.